The 3 T cell receptor beta chains given below trace back to one sample, sequenced in a study of shared clonotypes between healthy human individuals. This table comes from immunoSEQ multiplex PCR, and its TCRdb copy is limited to in-frame clones, with some not included. This sample has 650,000 to 800,000 clones; 72% occur once, and the top ten carry around 1.7%. The sequenced sample consisted of memory CD4+ T cells sorted from blood. Subset given: CD45RA-negative fraction. The receptor set was obtained from a woman aged 25 to 39 in good health.

The chain links TRBV6-1 to TRBJ2-2; TRBD2 matches 10 bases. This CDR3 is 17 amino acids long. J was trimmed by 5 bases and V by 3 bases; bases with no gene match: 9. Germline assignment: CDR1 MNHNS and CDR2 SASEGT. The CDR3 DNA reads as TGTGCCAGCAGTGATACTAGCGGGATTCATAGAACCGGGGAGCTGTTTTTT. Residues: CASSDTSGIHRTGELFF.

V usage is TRBV5-8 and J usage is TRBJ2-1; 9 positions agree with TRBD2. There are 17 residues in the CDR3. In germline, CDR1 is SGHTS, CDR2 YDEGEE. With 5 bases clipped from V and 0 bases from J, the junction kept 9 bases outside the gene matches. The CDR3 nucleotides read TGTGCCAGCAGATCACCTAGACTAGCGGACTCCTACAATGAGCAGTTCTTC. Its protein is CASRSPRLADSYNEQFF.

The chain is built from TRBV6-5 and TRBJ1-2; D uncertain. V was cut by 4 bases and J by 3 bases, with 15 bases left in between. Germline CDR1 MNHEY, CDR2 SVGAGI. CDR3 size: 15 residues. The CDR3 DNA follows: TGTGCCAGCAGTTCACCGAGGCGGACCTACTATGGCTACACCTTC. Its translation: CASSSPRRTYYGYTF.